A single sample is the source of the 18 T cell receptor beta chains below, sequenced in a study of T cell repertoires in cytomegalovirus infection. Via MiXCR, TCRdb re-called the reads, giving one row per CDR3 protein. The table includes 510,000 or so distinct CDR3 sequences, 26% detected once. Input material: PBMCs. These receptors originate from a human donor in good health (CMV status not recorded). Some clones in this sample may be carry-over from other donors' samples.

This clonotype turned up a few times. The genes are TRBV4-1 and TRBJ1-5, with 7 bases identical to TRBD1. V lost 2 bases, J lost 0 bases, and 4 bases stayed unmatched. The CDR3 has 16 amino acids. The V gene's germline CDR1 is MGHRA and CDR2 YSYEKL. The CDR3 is CASSQLYRGSNQPQHF. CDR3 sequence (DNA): TGCGCCAGCAGCCAACTGTACAGGGGTAGCAATCAGCCCCAGCATTTT.

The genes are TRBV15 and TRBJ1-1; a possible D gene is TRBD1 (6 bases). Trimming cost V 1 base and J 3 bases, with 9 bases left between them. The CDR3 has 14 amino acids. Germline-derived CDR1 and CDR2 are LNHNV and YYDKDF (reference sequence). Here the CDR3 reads CATSRVKGDTEAFF. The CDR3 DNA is TGTGCCACCAGCAGAGTGAAGGGGGACACTGAAGCTTTCTTT.

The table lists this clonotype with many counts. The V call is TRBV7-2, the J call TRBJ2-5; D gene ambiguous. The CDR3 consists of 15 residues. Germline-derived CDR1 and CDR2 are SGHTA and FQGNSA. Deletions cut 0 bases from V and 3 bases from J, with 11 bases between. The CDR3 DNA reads TGTGCCAGCAGCTTAGCCGGCTGGGCGGAAGAGACCCAGTACTTC. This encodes CASSLAGWAEETQYF.

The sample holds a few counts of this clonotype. Here the CDR3 DNA reads TGTGCCAGCAGAAGCCCTAGCGGGAGAAACCCGGGCGAGCAGTTCTTC. Translating it yields CASRSPSGRNPGEQFF. The chain carries TRBV5-3 and TRBJ2-1; 10 bases align to TRBD2. TRBV5-3 is designated an ORF whose function remains uncertain. Trimming removed 8 bases from V and 10 bases from J; junction bases left unmatched: 18. CDR3 length: 16 residues.

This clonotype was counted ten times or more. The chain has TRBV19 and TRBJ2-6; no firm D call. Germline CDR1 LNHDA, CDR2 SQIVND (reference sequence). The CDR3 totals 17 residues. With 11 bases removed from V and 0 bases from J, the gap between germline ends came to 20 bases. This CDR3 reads CASNPTSAASGANVLTF. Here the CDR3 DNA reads TGTGCCTCGAACCCAACCTCGGCGGCCTCTGGGGCCAACGTCCTGACTTTC.

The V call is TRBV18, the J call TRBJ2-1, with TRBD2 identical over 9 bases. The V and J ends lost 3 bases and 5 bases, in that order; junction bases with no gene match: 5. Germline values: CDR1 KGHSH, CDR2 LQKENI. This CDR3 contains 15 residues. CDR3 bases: TGTGCCAGCTCACCCCGACTAGCGGTAAACAATGAGCAGTTCTTC. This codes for CASSPRLAVNNEQFF.

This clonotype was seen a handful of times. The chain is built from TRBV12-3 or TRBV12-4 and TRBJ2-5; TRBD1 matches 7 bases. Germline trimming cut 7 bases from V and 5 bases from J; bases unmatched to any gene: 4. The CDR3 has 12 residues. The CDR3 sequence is CASNLQGETQYF. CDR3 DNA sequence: TGTGCCAGCAACCTACAGGGGGAGACCCAGTACTTC.

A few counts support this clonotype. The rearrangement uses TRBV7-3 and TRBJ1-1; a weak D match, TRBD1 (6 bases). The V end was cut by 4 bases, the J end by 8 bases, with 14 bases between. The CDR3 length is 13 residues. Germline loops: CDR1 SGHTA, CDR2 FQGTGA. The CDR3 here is CASSSQGVGEAFF. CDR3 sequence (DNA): TGTGCCAGCAGCTCACAGGGAGTAGGGGAAGCTTTCTTT.

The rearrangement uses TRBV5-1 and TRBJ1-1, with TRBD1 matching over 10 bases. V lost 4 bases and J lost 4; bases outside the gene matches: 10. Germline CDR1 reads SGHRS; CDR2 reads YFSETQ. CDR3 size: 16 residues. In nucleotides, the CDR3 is TGCGCCAGCAGCGGTGGGACAGGGGCAGGTTCCACTGAAGCTTTCTTT. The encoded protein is CASSGGTGAGSTEAFF.

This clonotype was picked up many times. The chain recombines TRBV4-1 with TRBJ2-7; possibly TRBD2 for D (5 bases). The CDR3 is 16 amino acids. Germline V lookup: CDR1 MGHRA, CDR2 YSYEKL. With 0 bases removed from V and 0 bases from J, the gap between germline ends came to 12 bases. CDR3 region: CASSQDWTLSSYEQYF. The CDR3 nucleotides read TGCGCCAGCAGCCAAGATTGGACTCTAAGCTCCTACGAGCAGTACTTC.

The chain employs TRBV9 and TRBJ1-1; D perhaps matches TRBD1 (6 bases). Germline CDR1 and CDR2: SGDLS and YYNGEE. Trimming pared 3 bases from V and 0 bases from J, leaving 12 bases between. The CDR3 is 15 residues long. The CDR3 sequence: CASSGPRGMNTEAFF. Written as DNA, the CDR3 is TGTGCCAGCAGCGGCCCCAGGGGCATGAACACTGAAGCTTTCTTT.

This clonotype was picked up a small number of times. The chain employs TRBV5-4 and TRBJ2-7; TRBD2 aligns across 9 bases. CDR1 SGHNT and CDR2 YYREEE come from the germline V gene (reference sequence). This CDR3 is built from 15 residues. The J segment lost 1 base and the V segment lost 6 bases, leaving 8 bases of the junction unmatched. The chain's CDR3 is CASKTGTSRSYEQYF. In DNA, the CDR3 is TGTGCCAGCAAGACCGGGACTAGCCGATCCTACGAGCAGTACTTC.

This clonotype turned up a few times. CDR3 DNA sequence: TGTGCCAGCAGCCAAGGTCAAGCCGGAGGGAGGGACGAGCAGTACTTC. Its translation is CASSQGQAGGRDEQYF. The chain recombines TRBV14 with TRBJ2-7; the match to TRBD2 covers 7 bases. The CDR3 is 16 amino acids. V lost 1 base and J lost 5; bases outside the gene matches: 11. Germline V lookup: CDR1 SGHDN, CDR2 FVKESK.

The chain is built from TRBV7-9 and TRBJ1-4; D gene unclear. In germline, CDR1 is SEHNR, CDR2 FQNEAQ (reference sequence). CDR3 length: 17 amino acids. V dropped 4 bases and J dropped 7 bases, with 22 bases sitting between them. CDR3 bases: TGTGCCAGCAGCTCATTTACCGACCTTCCAGTGAGTGAAAAACTGTTTTTT. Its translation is CASSSFTDLPVSEKLFF. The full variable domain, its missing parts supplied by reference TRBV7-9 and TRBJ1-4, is DTGVSQNPRHKITKRGQNVTFRCDPISEHNRLYWYRQTLGQGPEFLTYFQNEAQLEKSRLLSDRFSAERPKGSFSTLEIQRTEQGDSAMYLCASSSFTDLPVSEKLFFGSGTQLSVL.

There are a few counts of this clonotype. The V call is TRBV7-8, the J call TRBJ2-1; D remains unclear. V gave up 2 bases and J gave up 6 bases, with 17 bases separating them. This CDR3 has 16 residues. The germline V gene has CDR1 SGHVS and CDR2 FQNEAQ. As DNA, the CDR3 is TGTGCCAGCAGCTTATCCTCTAGTTTGACCCCCAATGAGCAGTTCTTC. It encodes CASSLSSSLTPNEQFF.

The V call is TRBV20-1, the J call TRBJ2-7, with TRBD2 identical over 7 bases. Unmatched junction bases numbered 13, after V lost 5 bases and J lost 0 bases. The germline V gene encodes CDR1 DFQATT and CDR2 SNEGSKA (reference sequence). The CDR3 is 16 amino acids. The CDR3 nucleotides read TGCAGTGCTGGCGGATGGAGCGGGGCCTCCTCCTACGAGCAGTACGTC. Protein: CSAGGWSGASSYEQYV.

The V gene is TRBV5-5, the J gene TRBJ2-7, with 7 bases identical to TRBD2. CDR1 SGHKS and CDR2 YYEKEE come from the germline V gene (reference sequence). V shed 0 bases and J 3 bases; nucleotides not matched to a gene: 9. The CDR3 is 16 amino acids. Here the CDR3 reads CASSLGARGELYEQYF. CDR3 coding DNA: TGTGCCAGCAGCTTGGGGGCCCGGGGGGAACTCTACGAGCAGTACTTC.

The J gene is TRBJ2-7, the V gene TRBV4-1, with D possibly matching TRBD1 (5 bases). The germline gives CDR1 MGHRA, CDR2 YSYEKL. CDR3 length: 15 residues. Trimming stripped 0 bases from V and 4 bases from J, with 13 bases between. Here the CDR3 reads CASSQDSGQGYEQYV. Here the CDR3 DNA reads TGCGCCAGCAGCCAAGATTCGGGTCAGGGATACGAGCAGTACGTC.